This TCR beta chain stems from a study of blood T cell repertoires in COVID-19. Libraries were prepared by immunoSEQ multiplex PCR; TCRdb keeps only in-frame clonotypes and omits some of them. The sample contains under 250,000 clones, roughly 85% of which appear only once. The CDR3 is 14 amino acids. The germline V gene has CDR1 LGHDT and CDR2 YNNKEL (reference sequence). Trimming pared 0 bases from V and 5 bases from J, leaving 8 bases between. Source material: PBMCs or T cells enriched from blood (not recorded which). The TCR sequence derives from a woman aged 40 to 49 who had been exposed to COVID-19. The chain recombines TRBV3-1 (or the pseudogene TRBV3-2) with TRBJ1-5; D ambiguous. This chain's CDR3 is CASSQDGGYQPQHF. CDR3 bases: TGTGCCAGCAGCCAAGATGGCGGTTATCAGCCCCAGCATTTT.